This section outlines one T cell receptor (beta chain) sequence together with its context. The sample originates from a study of blood T cell repertoires in COVID-19. Repertoires were generated with immunoSEQ multiplex PCR, while TCRdb's copy carries only in-frame clones and drops some. The sample contains over 250,000 clones, 70% to 90% of which appear only once. This CDR3 has 14 residues. Germline V gene data show CDR1 as SQVTM and CDR2 as ANQGSEA. The trim removed 5 bases at V and 3 bases at J, leaving 7 bases unmatched. The chain uses TRBV29-1 and TRBJ1-3; 7 bases line up with TRBD1. The receptor's source is a woman between 50 and 59 years old with COVID-19, enrolled during active disease. Material: peripheral blood. The CDR3 DNA follows: TGCAGCGTTAAGACAGGGATCGGTGGAAACACCATATATTTT. Translating gives CSVKTGIGGNTIYF.